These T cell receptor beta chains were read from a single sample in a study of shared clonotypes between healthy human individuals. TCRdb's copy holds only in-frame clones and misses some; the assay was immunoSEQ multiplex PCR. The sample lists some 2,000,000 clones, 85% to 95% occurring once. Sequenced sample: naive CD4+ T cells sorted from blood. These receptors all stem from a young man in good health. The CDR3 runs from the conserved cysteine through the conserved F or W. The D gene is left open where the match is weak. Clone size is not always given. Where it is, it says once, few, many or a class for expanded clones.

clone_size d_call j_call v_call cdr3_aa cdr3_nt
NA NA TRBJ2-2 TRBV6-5 CATTRQPTGELFF TGTGCCACCACGCGACAGCCCACCGGGGAGCTGTTTTTT
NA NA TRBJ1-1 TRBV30 CACFSGGRNTEAFF TGTGCCTGCTTCAGCGGGGGGCGGAACACTGAAGCTTTCTTT
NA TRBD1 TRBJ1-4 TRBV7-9 CASSLPGQSEKLFF TGTGCCAGCAGCTTACCGGGACAGAGTGAAAAACTGTTTTTT
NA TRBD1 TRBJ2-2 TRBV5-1 CASSPTGYNTGELFF TGCGCCAGCAGCCCGACAGGGTATAACACCGGGGAGCTGTTTTTT
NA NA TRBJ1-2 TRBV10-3 CAISEDLGSHGYTF TGTGCCATCAGTGAGGACTTAGGCAGTCATGGCTACACCTTC
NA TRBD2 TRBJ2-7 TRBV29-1 CSVGGFGLAGAYEQYF TGCAGCGTTGGGGGCTTTGGGCTAGCGGGAGCCTACGAGCAGTACTTC
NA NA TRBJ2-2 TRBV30 CAWSGGHGELFF TGTGCCTGGAGTGGAGGGCACGGGGAGCTGTTTTTT
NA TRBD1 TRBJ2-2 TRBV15 CATSPGRQGRTGELFF TGTGCCACCAGCCCTGGCCGACAGGGGCGGACCGGGGAGCTGTTTTTT
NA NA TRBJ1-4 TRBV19 CASSLDRTGKLFF TGTGCCAGTAGTCTCGACAGGACGGGAAAACTGTTTTTT
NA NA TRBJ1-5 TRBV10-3 CASSDPPGESQPQHF TGTGCCAGCAGTGACCCTCCGGGGGAGAGTCAGCCCCAGCATTTT
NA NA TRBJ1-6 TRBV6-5 CASRPGSNSPLHF TGTGCCAGCAGACCGGGCTCTAATTCACCCCTCCACTTT
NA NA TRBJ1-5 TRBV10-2 CASSELSNQPQHF TGCGCCAGCAGCGAACTTAGCAATCAGCCCCAGCATTTT
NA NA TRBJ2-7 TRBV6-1 CASTAQDLPYEQYF TGTGCCAGCACCGCACAGGACTTACCCTACGAGCAGTACTTC
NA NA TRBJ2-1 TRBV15 CATSPRDTAYNEQFF TGTGCCACCAGCCCCCGGGACACAGCCTACAATGAGCAGTTCTTC
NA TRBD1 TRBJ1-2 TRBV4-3 CASSQERDRIKGYTF TGCGCCAGCAGCCAAGAACGGGACAGAATTAAAGGCTACACCTTC
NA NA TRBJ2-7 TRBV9 CASSVEGDGSYEQYF TGTGCCAGCAGCGTAGAAGGGGACGGCTCCTACGAGCAGTACTTC
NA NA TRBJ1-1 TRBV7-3 CASSLREGTEAFF TGTGCCAGCAGCTTACGCGAGGGCACTGAAGCTTTCTTT
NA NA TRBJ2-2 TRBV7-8 CASIGNTGELFF TGTGCCAGCATCGGTAACACCGGGGAGCTGTTTTTT
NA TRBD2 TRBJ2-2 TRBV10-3 CAITSGVTGELFF TGTGCCATCACTAGCGGGGTCACCGGGGAGCTGTTTTTT
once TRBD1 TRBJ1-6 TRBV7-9 CASSSPGTATNSPLHF TGTGCCAGCAGCTCTCCCGGGACAGCCACGAATTCACCCCTCCACTTT
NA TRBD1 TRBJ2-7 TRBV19 CASSSARLQGNYEQYF TGTGCCAGTAGTAGCGCCAGACTACAGGGGAACTACGAGCAGTACTTC
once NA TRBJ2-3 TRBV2 CASSERLGGSDTQYF TGTGCCAGCAGTGAAAGACTAGGAGGTTCAGATACGCAGTATTTT
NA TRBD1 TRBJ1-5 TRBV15 CATSSPGGAGQPQHF TGTGCCACCAGCAGCCCAGGGGGCGCGGGTCAGCCCCAGCATTTT
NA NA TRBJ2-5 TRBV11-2 CASSFQQETQYF TGTGCCAGCAGCTTTCAACAAGAGACCCAGTACTTC
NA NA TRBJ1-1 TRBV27 CASSLLGVNMNTEAFF TGTGCCAGCAGTTTACTCGGGGTCAACATGAACACTGAAGCTTTCTTT
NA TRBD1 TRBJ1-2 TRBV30 CAWSPDRRYGYTF TGTGCCTGGAGCCCGGACAGGCGTTATGGCTACACCTTC
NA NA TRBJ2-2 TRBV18 CASSPTQGPTGELFF TGTGCCAGCTCACCTACTCAGGGCCCCACCGGGGAGCTGTTTTTT
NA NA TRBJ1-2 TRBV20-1 CRASEYGYTF TGCAGAGCCTCGGAGTATGGCTACACCTTC
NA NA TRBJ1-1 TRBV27 CASRFQGNMNTEAFF TGTGCCAGCCGTTTTCAAGGAAACATGAACACTGAAGCTTTCTTT
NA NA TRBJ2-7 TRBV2 CASTVGYTYEQYF TGTGCCAGCACTGTGGGTTATACCTACGAGCAGTACTTC
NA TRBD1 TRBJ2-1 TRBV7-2 CASSSGQSSYNEQFF TGTGCCAGCAGCTCGGGACAGAGCTCCTACAATGAGCAGTTCTTC
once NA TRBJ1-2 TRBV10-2 CASSSLGAKSGGYTF TGCGCCAGCAGTTCTCTGGGGGCGAAGAGTGGTGGCTACACCTTC
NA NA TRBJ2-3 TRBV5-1 CASSLELSGTDTQYF TGCGCCAGCAGCTTGGAACTTTCAGGCACAGATACGCAGTATTTT
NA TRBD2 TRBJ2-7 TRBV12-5 CASGLVPPTSGGRYEQYF TGTGCTAGTGGTTTGGTACCCCCGACTAGCGGGGGGAGGTACGAGCAGTACTTC
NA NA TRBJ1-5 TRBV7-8 CASSLVDSQGGQPQHF TGTGCCAGCAGCTTAGTAGACTCTCAGGGCGGTCAGCCCCAGCATTTT
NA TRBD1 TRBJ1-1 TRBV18 CASSLGQGALSTEAFF TGTGCCAGCTCACTTGGACAGGGGGCATTAAGCACTGAAGCTTTCTTT
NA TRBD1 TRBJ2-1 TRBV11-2 CASSLEVGTGVNEQFF TGTGCCAGCAGCTTAGAGGTCGGAACAGGGGTGAATGAGCAGTTCTTC
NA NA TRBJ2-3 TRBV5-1 CASSLTYTDTQYF TGCGCCAGCAGCCTGACTTACACAGATACGCAGTATTTT
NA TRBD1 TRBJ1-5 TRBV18 CASSPGTDNQPQHF TGTGCCAGCTCACCCGGGACAGACAATCAGCCCCAGCATTTT
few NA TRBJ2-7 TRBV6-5 CAARGVDEQYF TGTGCTGCACGGGGAGTAGACGAGCAGTACTTC
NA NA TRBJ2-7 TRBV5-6 CASSLDRVHEQYF TGTGCCAGCAGCTTGGACAGGGTTCACGAGCAGTACTTC
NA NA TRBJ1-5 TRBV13 CASSLNQGRSNQPQHF TGTGCCAGCAGCTTAAATCAGGGCCGGAGCAATCAGCCCCAGCATTTT
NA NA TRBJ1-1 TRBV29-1 CSVEHTEAFF TGCAGCGTTGAGCACACTGAAGCTTTCTTT